The next 18 T cell receptor beta chains were all read from a single sample in a study of blood T cell repertoires in COVID-19. Profiling relied on immunoSEQ multiplex PCR, and the TCRdb table lists in-frame clones only, not all of them. This table has 250,000 to 350,000 clones, 80% to 95% appearing once. Source material: peripheral blood. The receptors stem from a woman under 40 with COVID-19, enrolled during active disease.

The gene calls are TRBV24-1 and TRBJ2-1; 8 positions match TRBD2. From germline, CDR1 is KGHDR and CDR2 SFDVKD. V was clipped by 4 bases and J by 4 bases; unmatched bases: 8. The CDR3 is 16 amino acids. In DNA form, the CDR3 reads TGTGCCACCAGTGAATCAACTAGCGGCAATTACAATGAGCAGTTCTTC. It codes for CATSESTSGNYNEQFF.

This sequence joins TRBV2 and TRBJ1-4; TRBD1 aligns across 7 bases. This CDR3 spans 13 amino acids. Germline CDR1 reads SNHLY; CDR2 reads FYNNEI. V shed 5 bases and J 8 bases; nucleotides not matched to a gene: 5. In DNA form, the CDR3 reads TGTGCCAGCAGTAATCAGGGGGGCGAAAAACTGTTTTTT. It specifies CASSNQGGEKLFF.

CDR3 coding DNA: TGTGCCTGGAGTACCGGACTGAATTCACCCCTCCACTTT. Encoded protein: CAWSTGLNSPLHF. This chain uses TRBV30 with TRBJ1-6, with D unresolved. Germline CDR1 is GTSNPN and CDR2 is SVGIG (reference sequence). The CDR3 consists of 13 residues. V gave up 2 bases and J gave up 7 bases, with 9 bases separating them.

The DNA for the CDR3 is TGTGCCAGCAGCGGCCGGACAGGGACTAACTATGGCTACACCTTC. This encodes CASSGRTGTNYGYTF. The rearrangement links TRBV7-2 to TRBJ1-2; TRBD1 agrees at 8 bases. V trimming: 5 bases; J trimming: 0 bases; junction bases outside the gene matches: 5. The CDR3 has 15 amino acids. Per germline, CDR1 SGHTA and CDR2 FQGNSA.

The chain is built from TRBV2 and TRBJ1-6, with D unresolved. The germline V gene encodes CDR1 SNHLY and CDR2 FYNNEI. Trimming pared 7 bases from V and 4 bases from J, leaving 8 bases between. CDR3 size: 13 residues. This chain's CDR3 is CASNTHYNSPLHF. In nucleotides, the CDR3 is TGTGCCAGCAACACACATTATAATTCACCCCTCCACTTT.

This chain uses TRBV29-1 with TRBJ2-1; D call uncertain. Trimming cost V 0 bases and J 9 bases, with 9 bases left between them. This CDR3 comprises 12 residues. Per the germline V gene, CDR1 is SQVTM and CDR2 is ANQGSEA. The DNA for the CDR3 is TGCAGCGTTGAAGATCTATTAAGTGAGCAGTTCTTC. Its protein product is CSVEDLLSEQFF.

This chain links TRBV7-3 with TRBJ2-3; D possibly corresponds to TRBD2 (7 bases). The CDR3 covers 14 residues. V lost 5 bases to trimming and J lost 5 bases, with 14 bases between them. Germline V gene lookup returns CDR1 SGHTA and CDR2 FQGTGA. CDR3 bases: TGTGCCAGCAGCCCGAACGGGGGGCGAGATACGCAGTATTTT. Translated: CASSPNGGRDTQYF.

This clone was picked up a small number of times. The chain links TRBV19 to TRBJ2-7; TRBD2 is a possible D gene (6 bases). This CDR3 region has 15 residues. Germline-derived CDR1 and CDR2 are LNHDA and SQIVND (reference sequence). Trimming removed 3 bases at V and 0 bases at J, with 12 bases between. The CDR3: CASSMGGRGSYEQYF. CDR3 in DNA: TGTGCCAGTAGTATGGGGGGAAGAGGCTCCTACGAGCAGTACTTC. Using reference TRBV19 and TRBJ2-7 for the parts outside the CDR3, the full variable domain is DGGITQSPKYLFRKEGQNVTLSCEQNLNHDAMYWYRQDPGQGLRLIYYSQIVNDFQKGDIAEGYSVSREKKESFPLTVTSAQKNPTAFYLCASSMGGRGSYEQYFGPGTRLTVT.

The chain employs TRBV18 and TRBJ1-2, with a weak D call TRBD1 (6 bases). This CDR3 is built from 15 residues. V was cut by 3 bases and J by 4 bases, with 15 bases left in between. The V gene's germline CDR1 is KGHSH and CDR2 LQKENI. Written as DNA, the CDR3 is TGTGCCAGCTCACCGGAAGGGGGTCATGGCTATGGCTACACCTTC. This sequence encodes CASSPEGGHGYGYTF.

This chain links TRBV5-6 with TRBJ1-1; D is uncertain. The V end was cut by 1 base, the J end by 0 bases, with 7 bases between. Germline CDR1 is SGHDT and CDR2 is YYEEEE. The length of the CDR3 is 14 residues. The CDR3 nucleotides are TGTGCCAGCAGCTTGTATCGGGTGAACACTGAAGCTTTCTTT. It encodes CASSLYRVNTEAFF.

The chain is built from TRBV29-1 and TRBJ1-2; a possible D gene is TRBD1 (5 bases). V was cut by 6 bases and J by 6 bases, with 11 bases left in between. Looked up from germline, CDR1 is SQVTM and CDR2 is ANQGSEA. This CDR3 has 11 residues. CDR3 sequence reads: CSVGTFDGYTF. CDR3 nucleotide sequence: TGCAGCGTAGGGACTTTTGATGGCTACACCTTC.

This CDR3 is CASSLVAGAIYF. CDR3 nucleotides: TGTGCCAGCAGTTTAGTGGCAGGCGCCATATATTTT. This chain links TRBV28 with TRBJ1-3; D is unresolved. V lost 2 bases to trimming and J lost 11 bases, with 10 bases between them. The V gene's germline CDR1 is MDHEN and CDR2 SYDVKM. CDR3 length: 12 amino acids.

This rearrangement joins TRBV28 to TRBJ2-7, with TRBD1 matching over 7 bases. Trimming at V came to 5 bases and at J to 0 bases, leaving 4 bases not matched to a gene. CDR1 MDHEN and CDR2 SYDVKM come from the germline V gene. The CDR3 runs to 14 residues. The CDR3 region has the DNA TGTGCCAGCAGTACTGGACAGGCCTCCTACGAGCAGTACTTC. As protein: CASSTGQASYEQYF.

The rearrangement links TRBV12-3 or TRBV12-4 to TRBJ2-1, with 10 positions matching TRBD2. The CDR3 covers 13 residues. Trimming took 5 bases from V and 10 from J; bases not matched to a gene: 5. The CDR3 bases are TGTGCCAGCAGTAAGACTAGCGGGTCAGAGCAGTTCTTC. Translated: CASSKTSGSEQFF.

The CDR3 loop is CASSPRDSPSYSNQPQHF. The CDR3 DNA is TGTGCCAGCAGCCCTCGGGACAGTCCGTCATATAGCAATCAGCCCCAGCATTTT. The V gene is TRBV7-9, the J gene TRBJ1-5; 7 positions match TRBD1. J gave up 0 bases and V 5 bases, and 13 bases lay outside the gene matches. The CDR3 has 18 residues. Looked up from germline, CDR1 is SEHNR and CDR2 is FQNEAQ (reference sequence).

The V and J genes are TRBV7-9 and TRBJ2-3; TRBD2 agrees at 8 bases. V trimming: 8 bases; J trimming: 2 bases; junction bases outside the gene matches: 6. CDR3 length: 14 residues. Germline V gives CDR1 SEHNR, CDR2 FQNEAQ (reference sequence). The CDR3, as DNA: TGTGCCAGCGGGCGGGAGGTTGACACAGATACGCAGTATTTT. Translation: CASGREVDTDTQYF.

The chain couples TRBV6-5 to TRBJ2-2, with D hard to call. The length of the CDR3 is 13 residues. The V gene's germline CDR1 is MNHEY and CDR2 SVGAGI. V dropped 5 bases and J dropped 4 bases, with 8 bases sitting between them. This CDR3 reads CASSISVTGELFF. DNA of the CDR3: TGTGCCAGCAGTATTAGTGTCACCGGGGAGCTGTTTTTT.

The chain uses TRBV25-1 and TRBJ1-1; tentatively, D is TRBD1 (5 bases). CDR3 size: 15 residues. Trimming pared 6 bases from V and 0 bases from J, leaving 14 bases between. Per the germline V gene, CDR1 is MGHDK and CDR2 is SYGVNS. This CDR3 is CASRDNSHLNTEAFF. The CDR3 coding sequence is TGTGCCAGCAGGGACAACTCCCATCTGAACACTGAAGCTTTCTTT.